What follows describes a single T cell receptor (beta chain). Antigen specificity is unknown. The V gene's germline CDR1 is SGDLS and CDR2 YYNGEE. Trimming left V 0 bases short and J 5 bases short, with 9 bases between. The CDR3 contains 14 residues. The sample originates from a study of blood T cells in healthy people across ages. Study observations and caveats: Any changes in expanded clonotypes were possibly confounded, as donor CMV status remained unknown. PBMCs went unsorted, and a conclusive naive versus antigen-experienced comparison was therefore prevented.

It was with a sample-barcoded 5' primer and a J-beta primer mix that a second PCR of about 7 to 12 cycles was run. Each CDR3 protein is one row after TCRdb ran MiXCR on the 5' RACE reads. The profile shows around 1,900,000 distinct CDR3 sequences, more than 35% of them singletons. This TCR came from a human donor in good health. V is TRBV9 and J is TRBJ1-5; a weak D match, TRBD1 (6 bases). Sequenced: blood. The CDR3 nucleotides read TGTGCCAGCAGCGTAGGGACAGATTATCAGCCCCAGCATTTT. Translating gives CASSVGTDYQPQHF. The whole variable domain, remainder taken from reference TRBV9 and TRBJ1-5, is DSGVTQTPKHLITATGQRVTLRCSPRSGDLSVYWYQQSLDQGLQFLIQYYNGEERAKGNILERFSAQQFPDLHSELNLSSLELGDSALYFCASSVGTDYQPQHFGDGTRLSIL.